This T cell receptor (beta chain) was recorded in a study of blood T cell repertoires in COVID-19. In the study overall: Sources were T cells, B-cell-depleted T cells, or PBMCs; the material itself was cDNA or gDNA.

Clones were read by immunoSEQ multiplex PCR, and TCRdb kept only the in-frame ones, dropping some. The sample consists of approximately 100,000 clones, roughly 90% of them appearing once. The sample holds one count of this clone. With 1 base removed from V and 4 bases from J, the gap between germline ends came to 17 bases. Germline V gene sequence: CDR1 LNHNV, CDR2 YYDKDF (reference sequence). The CDR3 is 17 residues long. The sequenced material came from peripheral blood. This receptor was taken from a woman aged 60 to 75 with acute or convalescent COVID-19. The chain has TRBV15 and TRBJ1-5; D might be TRBD1 (5 bases). CDR3 loop: CATSRVWGGLRNQPQHF. In DNA form, the CDR3 reads TGTGCCACCAGCAGAGTTTGGGGGGGGTTAAGGAATCAGCCCCAGCATTTT. Filled out from reference TRBV15 and TRBJ1-5, the complete variable domain reads DAMVIQNPRYQVTQFGKPVTLSCSQTLNHNVMYWYQQKSSQAPKLLFHYYDKDFNNEADTPDNFQSRRPNTSFCFLDIRSPGLGDTAMYLCATSRVWGGLRNQPQHFGDGTRLSIL.